The following is a T cell receptor beta chain sequence with its context. Original processing notes: For nucleated cells, counts were estimated from reference gene primer amplification. The repertoire was sequenced with immunoSEQ multiplex PCR; TCRdb's copy has only in-frame clones and lacks some. The V and J calls and the clone size are those of that table, but D and trimming were determined from the DNA. The sample lists around 180,000 clones; 88% were seen once. The data originate from a study of blood T cell repertoires in COVID-19. Study details: Italy, Spain and the United States were the sources of the convalescent and acute COVID-19 samples. PBMCs, B-cell-depleted T cells, or T cells were the source of the cDNA or gDNA that made up the material.

Germline loops: CDR1 SGHNT, CDR2 YENEEA. The CDR3 runs 14 residues. The V end lost 3 bases, the J end lost 4 bases, and 10 bases lay between the germline ends. The sequencing input was peripheral blood. This TCR was sampled from a man between 70 and 80 years old with active or convalescent COVID-19. V usage is TRBV11-3 and J usage is TRBJ2-1, with a possible D match to TRBD1 (6 bases). This CDR3 is CASSLPGVYNEQFF. The DNA for the CDR3 is TGTGCCAGCAGCTTGCCAGGGGTGTACAATGAGCAGTTCTTC.